The T cell receptor beta chain under discussion was sequenced for a study of blood T cells in healthy people across ages. This clonotype was seen a single time. Its specificity is unknown. Points from the study as a whole: It was the long-lived donors that had more naive CD4+ cells and higher diversity than aged donors. The recorded TCR beta diversity per million T cells decreased in a roughly linear manner with age.

Alongside a J-beta primer mix, a sample-barcoded 5' primer served in a second PCR lasting roughly 7 to 11 cycles. A template-switch adaptor that had 12 random nucleotides put a tag on each cDNA molecule. TCRdb processed the 5' RACE reads anew with MiXCR; each CDR3 protein has one entry. The table lists about 800,000 distinct CDR3 sequences, 20% to 30% of them singletons. This sample also belongs to another study, concerning T cells of mothers and their children. That study reports: Whether related or unrelated, pairs show similar shaping of TCR recombination output by thymic selection.

Sequences were obtained from blood. The receptor was derived from a boy aged 5-17 years in good health.

The CDR3 region has the DNA TGCAGTGCTAGCGTCCGCAGGGGGTTGGGCAAAAACATTCAGTACTTC. Translation gives CSASVRRGLGKNIQYF. The V gene is TRBV20-1, the J gene TRBJ2-4; TRBD1 aligns across 7 bases. The CDR3 length is 16 residues. V lost 3 bases to trimming and J lost 3 bases; unmatched junction nucleotides: 11. Germline V lookup: CDR1 DFQATT, CDR2 SNEGSKA (reference sequence).